The 21 T cell receptor beta chains below were found in one sample sequenced in a study of T-cell memory formation after mild COVID-19. TCRdb processed the 5' RACE reads anew with MiXCR; each CDR3 protein has one entry. This table holds some 310,000 distinct CDR3 sequences, roughly 19% found once. The specimen sequenced was PBMCs or a T cell subset sorted from them (not recorded which). The receptors here all came from a man aged 18 to 30 who had mild COVID-19 (a few samples of this study predate the infection). Cell type and time point are not known.

This clonotype turned up a few times. The rearrangement uses TRBV18 and TRBJ1-2, with 7 bases lining up with TRBD1. The V gene end was trimmed by 8 bases and the J gene end by 6 bases; junction bases not matched to a gene: 9. In germline, CDR1 is KGHSH, CDR2 LQKENI. The CDR3 sequence is 13 residues long. The CDR3 protein is CASSPTGRDGYTF. Here the CDR3 DNA reads TGTGCCAGCAGTCCGACAGGGAGGGATGGCTACACCTTC.

CDR3 sequence (DNA): TGTGCCAGCAGACATTTGTTGGCGGGGGATTACAATGAGCAGTTCTTC. Amino acids: CASRHLLAGDYNEQFF. V and J are TRBV6-6 and TRBJ2-1; 7 bases map to TRBD2. The V gene end was trimmed by 6 bases and the J gene end by 4 bases; junction bases not matched to a gene: 12. The germline CDR1 and CDR2 sequences are MNHNY and SVGAGI (reference sequence). The CDR3 sequence is 16 residues long.

The sample holds a few counts of this clonotype. The rearrangement uses TRBV5-1 and TRBJ1-1; D is perhaps TRBD1 (6 bases). CDR1 SGHRS and CDR2 YFSETQ come from the germline V gene. V was trimmed by 1 base and J by 7 bases, leaving 11 bases between them. The CDR3 contains 13 residues. CDR3 residues: CASSLRTDYEAFF. In DNA form, the CDR3 reads TGCGCCAGCAGCTTGAGGACAGACTATGAAGCTTTCTTT. Full variable domain (remainder filled in from reference TRBV5-1 and TRBJ1-1): KAGVTQTPRYLIKTRGQQVTLSCSPISGHRSVSWYQQTPGQGLQFLFEYFSETQRNKGNFPGRFSGRQFSNSRSEMNVSTLELGDSALYLCASSLRTDYEAFFGQGTRLTVV.

This clonotype was recorded a few times. V is TRBV5-1 and J is TRBJ1-5, with 7 bases aligning to TRBD1. CDR1 is SGHRS, CDR2 YFSETQ, per germline. The CDR3 is 15 residues long. The junction had 9 bases not matched to a gene; V was cut back by 4 bases and J by 5 bases. CDR3 in amino acids: CASSRTGTAYQPQHF. In DNA, the CDR3 is TGCGCCAGCAGCCGGACCGGGACAGCTTATCAGCCCCAGCATTTT.

The genes are TRBV5-1 and TRBJ2-5; maybe TRBD1 (5 bases). Germline CDR1 reads SGHRS; CDR2 reads YFSETQ. The CDR3 is made up of 15 amino acids. Deletions cut 0 bases from V and 0 bases from J, with 9 bases between. In nucleotides, the CDR3 is TGCGCCAGCAGCTTGGTTGCAGGGAACCAAGAGACCCAGTACTTC. This codes for CASSLVAGNQETQYF.

This clonotype was seen more than once but under ten times. V gene TRBV20-1 combines with J gene TRBJ1-5; TRBD1 matches at 7 bases. Germline trimming cut 3 bases from V and 4 bases from J; bases unmatched to any gene: 3. The germline CDR1 and CDR2 sequences are DFQATT and SNEGSKA (reference sequence). The CDR3 has 13 residues. The DNA of the CDR3 is TGCAGTGCTAGTGCAGGGGGAAATCAGCCCCAGCATTTT. It yields the protein CSASAGGNQPQHF.

This clonotype was observed many times. The chain employs TRBV30 and TRBJ2-2, with D possibly TRBD2 on 6 matching bases. The CDR3 is 12 amino acids. Trimming stripped 3 bases from V and 8 bases from J, with 10 bases between. The germline gives CDR1 GTSNPN, CDR2 SVGIG (reference sequence). CDR3 nucleotides: TGTGCCTGGAGGAACGGGGGTGGGGAGCTGTTTTTT. Its translation: CAWRNGGGELFF.

The CDR3 bases are TGTGCCAGCAGTTCCAACGCAGCGACCTACGAGCAGTACGTC. It is translated as CASSSNAATYEQYV. The chain is built from TRBV6-2 or TRBV6-3 and TRBJ2-7; no reliable D call. V was trimmed by 4 bases and J by 2 bases, leaving 12 bases between them. Germline V gene lookup returns CDR1 MNHEY and CDR2 SVGEGT. This CDR3 has 14 residues.

The chain combines TRBV2 with TRBJ2-3; 9 bases are a match to TRBD2. Germline CDR1 and CDR2: SNHLY and FYNNEI. The CDR3 consists of 16 residues. V was clipped by 6 bases and J by 2 bases; unmatched bases: 9. The CDR3 DNA is TGTGCCAGCAGGCGGCCCGCTAGCGGGGCCACAGATACGCAGTATTTT. It codes for CASRRPASGATDTQYF.

J is TRBJ2-3 and V is TRBV18; TRBD2 matches 8 bases. CDR3 size: 15 residues. Germline CDR1 and CDR2: KGHSH and LQKENI. V trimming: 2 bases; J trimming: 4 bases; junction bases outside the gene matches: 5. CDR3 protein: CASSPYTSGADTQYF. In nucleotides, the CDR3 is TGTGCCAGCTCACCATACACTAGCGGTGCAGATACGCAGTATTTT.

This clonotype was recorded at least ten times. This rearrangement joins TRBV27 to TRBJ2-3, with D maybe TRBD2 (5 bases). The germline CDR1 and CDR2 sequences are MNHEY and SMNVEV (reference sequence). The CDR3 covers 13 residues. V lost 6 bases and J 0 bases, leaving 7 bases between the germline ends. As DNA, the CDR3 is TGTGCCAGCAGCCGGACTAGCACAGATACGCAGTATTTT. Protein: CASSRTSTDTQYF.

The chain's CDR3 is CASSPQAYQPQHF. As DNA, the CDR3 is TGTGCCAGCTCACCCCAGGCCTATCAGCCCCAGCATTTT. V gene TRBV18 combines with J gene TRBJ1-5; no firm D call. Germline CDR1 is KGHSH and CDR2 is LQKENI. The V end was cut by 3 bases, the J end by 5 bases, with 8 bases between. This CDR3 has 13 amino acids. Full variable domain (remainder filled in from reference TRBV18 and TRBJ1-5): NAGVMQNPRHLVRRRGQEARLRCSPMKGHSHVYWYRQLPEEGLKFMVYLQKENIIDESGMPKERFSAEFPKEGPSILRIQQVVRGDSAAYFCASSPQAYQPQHFGDGTRLSIL.

This chain joins TRBV7-3 and TRBJ1-2; D is ambiguous. V was pared by 0 bases and J by 3 bases, with 17 bases between. This CDR3 has 17 amino acids. Germline CDR1 is SGHTA and CDR2 is FQGTGA. CDR3 region: CASSLTGVSIRDYGYTF. The CDR3 DNA reads as TGTGCCAGCAGCTTAACCGGCGTTTCCATCCGGGACTATGGCTACACCTTC.

The CDR3 DNA sequence: TGCGCCAGCAGAGAGCCTAATTCACCCCTCCACTTT. Protein: CASREPNSPLHF. This chain joins TRBV4-1 and TRBJ1-6; unclear D gene. Per germline, CDR1 MGHRA and CDR2 YSYEKL. The CDR3 contains 12 residues. V shed 6 bases and J shed 6 bases, with 6 bases lying between them.

J is TRBJ1-2 and V is TRBV30; a weak D match, TRBD1 (6 bases). Germline loops: CDR1 GTSNPN, CDR2 SVGIG (reference sequence). V gave up 0 bases and J gave up 6 bases, with 11 bases separating them. The CDR3 runs to 13 residues. The CDR3 region is CAWSVGGLDGYTF. The DNA of the CDR3 is TGTGCCTGGAGTGTTGGGGGGCTTGATGGCTACACCTTC.

This sequence joins TRBV5-1 and TRBJ2-5, with D perhaps matching TRBD2 (6 bases). The CDR3 extends over 16 amino acids. Trimming cost V 1 base and J 4 bases, with 17 bases left between them. Germline CDR1 is SGHRS and CDR2 is YFSETQ. CDR3 amino acids: CASSLFLGSGRETQYF. The CDR3 DNA reads as TGCGCCAGCAGCTTGTTTCTCGGTAGCGGTAGAGAGACCCAGTACTTC. The whole variable domain, filled in from reference TRBV5-1 and TRBJ2-5, reads KAGVTQTPRYLIKTRGQQVTLSCSPISGHRSVSWYQQTPGQGLQFLFEYFSETQRNKGNFPGRFSGRQFSNSRSEMNVSTLELGDSALYLCASSLFLGSGRETQYFGPGTRLLVL.

V and J are TRBV5-4 and TRBJ2-1, with TRBD2 as a possible D gene (5 bases). Germline V CDR1 and CDR2: SGHNT, YYREEE (reference sequence). Trimming cost V 0 bases and J 4 bases, with 14 bases left between them. The CDR3 consists of 16 residues. CDR3 coding DNA: TGTGCCAGCAGCTTGGTTTGGCCTAGCAGATACAATGAGCAGTTCTTC. Its protein product is CASSLVWPSRYNEQFF. The full variable domain, rest sourced from reference TRBV5-4 and TRBJ2-1, is ETGVTQSPTHLIKTRGQQVTLRCSSQSGHNTVSWYQQALGQGPQFIFQYYREEENGRGNFPPRFSGLQFPNYSSELNVNALELDDSALYLCASSLVWPSRYNEQFFGPGTRLTVL.

This clonotype was observed at least ten times. V is TRBV20-1 and J is TRBJ2-1; 12 positions agree with TRBD2. V lost 3 bases and J lost 7; bases outside the gene matches: 1. The CDR3 covers 13 residues. Germline CDR1 and CDR2: DFQATT and SNEGSKA (reference sequence). The CDR3 DNA follows: TGCAGTGCTAGTGGACTAGCGGGGAATGAGCAGTTCTTC. This codes for CSASGLAGNEQFF.

This clonotype was seen many times. The V and J genes are TRBV11-3 and TRBJ2-1; the D gene is possibly TRBD1 (6 bases). V shed 5 bases and J shed 3 bases, with 14 bases lying between them. Germline V CDR1 and CDR2: SGHNT, YENEEA. This CDR3 spans 15 amino acids. DNA of the CDR3: TGTGCCAGCAGCCAAAAACAGGGAGACTACAATGAGCAGTTCTTC. Protein: CASSQKQGDYNEQFF.

The J gene is TRBJ1-2, the V gene TRBV18, with D unresolved. The CDR3 spans 12 residues. Deletions cut 6 bases from V and 0 bases from J, with 5 bases between. Germline V gene sequence: CDR1 KGHSH, CDR2 LQKENI. CDR3 coding DNA: TGTGCCAGCTCGCAGTCTAACTATGGCTACACCTTC. Translated: CASSQSNYGYTF.

This sequence joins TRBV5-1 and TRBJ2-3, with TRBD2 matching over 8 bases. Germline V CDR1 and CDR2: SGHRS, YFSETQ. The CDR3 contains 17 residues. V was pared by 0 bases and J by 6 bases, with 12 bases of the junction left unmatched. The CDR3 loop reads CASSLAPTGGVLDTQYF. The DNA for the CDR3 is TGCGCCAGCAGCTTGGCCCCGACGGGGGGGGTGTTGGATACGCAGTATTTT.